Given below is one TCR beta chain in context. The antigen this receptor binds is unknown. No clone much larger than this one lies a single base away; base qualities are absent. Repertoires were sampled repeatedly over the course of chemoradiotherapy, so clonal expansion could be followed in the tumor microenvironment. This record comes from a study of chemoradiotherapy in HPV16-positive cancers (dated by TCRdb to between 2021 and 2022). As for the study more broadly: Candidate HPV-specific T-cell clones and common TCR motifs were defined through functional T-cell assays on cells from a couple of HPV16-positive patients. Whether T-cell immunity against the HPV oncoproteins E6 and E7 changes during chemoradiotherapy and whether survival is affected by this immunity were examined in the study. The candidate HPV-specific TCRs and motifs were subsequently tracked in TCR repertoires obtained from 86 patients with HPV-related cancers.

Library creation used the immunoSEQ multiplex PCR assay. The table was pulled from immuneACCESS by TCRdb, which kept in-frame rearrangements only. Such tables lose some clones; where checked, under half of the loss comes from unresolved V genes, and the rest has no known cause. The sample includes some 70,000 clones, with 88% observed a single time. The top ten hold just over 4% of the sample. Study-wide findings and limitations: Among HPV16-positive patients, expansion of HPV-responsive T cells during chemoradiotherapy was associated with better recurrence-free survival. Expansion of candidate HPV-specific clones and E7-related TCR motifs was observed in the tumor microenvironment during treatment, whereas no such expansion was observed for non-HPV-specific T cells. The functional definition of HPV-specific T cells came from only a couple of HPV16-positive patients, and the survival association was reported for HPV16-positive patients.

The germline V gene specifies WSHSY as CDR1 and SAAADI as CDR2. Including cysteine and phenylalanine, the CDR3 has 15 amino acids. Only the CDR3 region is kept as DNA, spanning 45 bases read in frame from base 1. V and J are truncated by 2 bases and 4 bases respectively, leaving an intervening sequence of 12 bases. The origin of this receptor is a human donor with HPV-associated anogenital cancer. This chain joins TRBV10-2 to TRBJ1-3, and TRBD1 may be the D gene, going by 5 matching bases. This material consisted of blood, taken from a patient who underwent chemoradiotherapy. The DNA reads as follows: TGCGCCAGCAGTGAGAGTGCAGGGTCCGGAAACACCATATATTTT. The encoded protein is CASSESAGSGNTIYF.